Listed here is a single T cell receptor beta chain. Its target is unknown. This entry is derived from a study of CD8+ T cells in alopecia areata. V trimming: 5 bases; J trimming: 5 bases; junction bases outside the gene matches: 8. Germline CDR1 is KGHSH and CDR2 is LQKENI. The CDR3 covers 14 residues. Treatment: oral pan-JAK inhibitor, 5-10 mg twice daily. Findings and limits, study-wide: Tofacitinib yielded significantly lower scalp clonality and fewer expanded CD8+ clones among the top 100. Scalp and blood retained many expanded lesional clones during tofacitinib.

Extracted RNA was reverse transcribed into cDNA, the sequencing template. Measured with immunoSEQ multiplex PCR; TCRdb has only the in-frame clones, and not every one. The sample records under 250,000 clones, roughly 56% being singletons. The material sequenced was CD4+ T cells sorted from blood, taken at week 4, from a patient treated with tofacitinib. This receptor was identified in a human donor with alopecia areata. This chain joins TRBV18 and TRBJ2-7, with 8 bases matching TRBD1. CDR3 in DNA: TGTGCCAGCTCATCGGACAGGGCAGTTAACGAGCAGTACTTC. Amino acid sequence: CASSSDRAVNEQYF.